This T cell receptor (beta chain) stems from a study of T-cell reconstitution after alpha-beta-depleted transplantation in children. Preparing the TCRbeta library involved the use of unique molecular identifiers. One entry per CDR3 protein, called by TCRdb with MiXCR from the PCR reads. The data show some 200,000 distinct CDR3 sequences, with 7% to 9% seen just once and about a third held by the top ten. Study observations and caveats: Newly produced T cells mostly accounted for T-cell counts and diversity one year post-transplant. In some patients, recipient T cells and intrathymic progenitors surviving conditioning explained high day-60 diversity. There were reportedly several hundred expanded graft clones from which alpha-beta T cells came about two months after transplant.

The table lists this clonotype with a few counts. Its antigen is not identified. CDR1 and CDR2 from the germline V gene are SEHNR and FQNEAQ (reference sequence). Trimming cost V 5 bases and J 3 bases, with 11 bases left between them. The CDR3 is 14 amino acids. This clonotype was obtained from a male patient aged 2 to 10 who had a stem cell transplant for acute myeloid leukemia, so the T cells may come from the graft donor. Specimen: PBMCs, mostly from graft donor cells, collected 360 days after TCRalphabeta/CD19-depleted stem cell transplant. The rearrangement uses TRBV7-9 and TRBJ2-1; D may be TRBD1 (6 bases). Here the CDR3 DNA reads TGTGCCAGCAGCGCTCCGGACAGCTACAATGAGCAGTTCTTC. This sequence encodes CASSAPDSYNEQFF. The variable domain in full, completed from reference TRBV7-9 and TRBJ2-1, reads DTGVSQNPRHKITKRGQNVTFRCDPISEHNRLYWYRQTLGQGPEFLTYFQNEAQLEKSRLLSDRFSAERPKGSFSTLEIQRTEQGDSAMYLCASSAPDSYNEQFFGPGTRLTVL.